This TCR beta chain was obtained from a study of cytomegalovirus exposure and HLA in healthy donors (dated 2017 in TCRdb). Regarding the study in general: According to an earlier analysis of 587 of the donors, about 179 million T cells yielded some 110 million unique TCR beta sequences and around 280 Gb of sequence data. The T cell repertoires of 666 subjects were profiled by immunosequencing and related to cytomegalovirus serostatus. Class I and class II HLA loci were covered by the typing at four-digit resolution. An early release covering roughly 600 HLA-typed donors comprised 300 to 350 gigabases of sequencing data and roughly 86 million unique TCR sequences. The number of donors typed differed by locus, with 629-630 for A, B, C, DRB1 and DQB1, around 560 for DQA1, 606 for DPA1, and around 450 for DPB1. Several DR-DQ haplotypes were treated as single units for association and clustering because of strong linkage in the cohort. In a later analysis, previously published TCR beta repertoires from 670 or so donors were re-analyzed and high-resolution HLA genotyping was added so that TCR occurrence patterns could be studied. Genome-wide SNP genotypes for about three fifths of the roughly 700 donors were used in a later genetic analysis, which treated that subset as a discovery cohort. In the later analysis, no new phenotypic data were used to find candidate immune exposures; instead, reliance was placed on TCR beta sequences and their occurrence across donors. Among 300 to 450 genotyped donors of the cohort, an average of about 240,000 unique TCR beta nucleotide sequences were sequenced per donor, roughly a sixth of them non-productive. Of the 350 to 450 genotyped donors, over 70% fell in the genetic ancestry cluster associated with self-reported Caucasian donors. The study aimed to test whether signatures of past pathogen exposure could be identified by cataloging public T cell receptors. Donor age, sex, ethnicity and CMV serostatus were compiled alongside the repertoire data. In an earlier analysis of 500 to 650 of the donors, high-throughput TCR beta sequencing was used to judge whether each TCR beta V gene segment behaved as functional or pseudogenic. In addition to the first cohort of roughly 700 subjects, a separate validation cohort of approximately 130 different subjects was used. All discovery cohort repertoires had been generated using a single sequencing platform. To predict cytomegalovirus infection status, the study brought together high-throughput TCR immunosequencing, statistical association of individual TCRs with disease status, and machine learning. Results and caveats for the whole study, not just this receptor: This cohort had only TCR beta chains sequenced, and the lack of alpha or paired-chain data limited which features could be detected. Most CMV-associated TCR beta chains appeared to be HLA-restricted in a later analysis, and the HLA associations seemed to be driven largely by CMV exposure. Strong co-occurrence of HLA alleles, especially DR and DQ, made assigning TCR associations to individual alleles difficult. In both the original and validation cohorts, the classifier was reported to diagnose cytomegalovirus status with high specificity and sensitivity. Several of the top co-occurrence clusters appeared to be linked to parvovirus B19, influenza, CMV and Epstein-Barr virus, according to a later analysis. A total of roughly 160 TCR beta chains were listed by the study as associated with cytomegalovirus. According to the authors, the approach could potentially be generalized to other disease states and immunological phenotypes. In a later analysis, HLA-associated TCR beta chains showed more clonal expansion and lower generation probabilities than non-associated chains that were equally common. Linkage disequilibrium might explain the correlated functional status among segregating V segments, but an unknown experimental factor could not be excluded. A later genetic analysis associated a missense DCLRE1C variant with V-gene and J-gene trimming of TCR beta chains, and an independent cohort replicated the association. Most TCR sequences were observed very rarely across donors, whereas some public TCRs were present in many individuals. A further reported finding was that TCR beta sequences accurately predicted the HLA-A and HLA-B alleles for most subjects in the first cohort. The only immune exposure information available for the cohort was CMV serostatus. Presence/absence analyses assumed roughly uniform sequencing depth across donors, an assumption that may not hold. A later analysis found that TCR association rates varied across HLA loci, with DRB1 alleles showing the most associated TCRs and HLA-C alleles the fewest. Because some donors lacked HLA typing at each locus, the association tests relied only on the typed subset. Specific HLA alleles were associated with 18,000 or so TCR beta sequences at a false discovery rate of 0.05 in a later analysis. The earlier analysis of about 600 of the donors excluded 15 to 20 rarely observed V segments, including chromosome 9 orphons, because counts were too low. A cluster of highly shared sequence variants was judged likely to represent a technical artifact of the sequencing pipeline. The 87-base-pair reads could not distinguish some IMGT-functional V segments, including TRBV6-2 and TRBV6-3, so those segments were excluded. Three of the identified cytomegalovirus-associated TCR beta chains were confirmed in vitro to be specific for cytomegalovirus antigens. In an earlier analysis of fewer than 750 of the donors, most TCR beta V segments were observed in productive rearrangements about 87% or about 30% of the time, broadly matching IMGT annotations. According to a later genetic analysis, donors in an Asian-associated ancestry cluster had fewer N-insertions in productive TCRs than the approximately 670-donor mean.

Library method: the immunoSEQ multiplex PCR assay. For the multiplex PCR, a mixture combining 60 forward primers for TCR Vbeta segments and 13 reverse primers for TCR Jbeta segments was used. The CDR3 region of rearranged TCR beta genes was amplified from genomic DNA with a multiplex PCR assay. On the Illumina HiSeq System, the amplified TCR beta libraries were sequenced as 87-base-pair reads. Regarding the original processing steps: A later analysis tallied tens of millions of unique TCR beta chains across the 600 to 700 repertoires, and some 10 million of those chains were shared by two or more donors. Raw reads were error-corrected and collapsed into unique sequences with a nearest-neighbor algorithm that merged closely related sequences to remove PCR and sequencing errors. V, D and J gene segments were assigned by aligning CDR3 sequences to IMGT reference sequences. For a sequence to be retained, a match of at least six nucleotides to both a V gene segment and a J gene segment was required. A rearrangement was called productive if the CDR3 had no stop codons and remained in frame with V and J, and every other rearrangement was called non-productive. CDR3 was defined by IMGT convention, running from the second conserved V-encoded cysteine to the conserved J-encoded phenylalanine. In an earlier analysis of 550 to 650 of the donors, sequences lacking an unambiguous match to a single V gene segment were excluded. An earlier analysis of almost 600 of the donors classified V segments as functional when productive rearrangements were above 56.7% and as segregating when the standard deviation between donors was above 5%. A statistical classification framework was built to diagnose cytomegalovirus status from the catalog of TCR beta chain sequences. In a later analysis, V and J genes were assigned by comparing TCR nucleotide sequences against IMGT/GENE-DB human TR gene sequences. A later analysis assigned CDR3 sequences and most-parsimonious VDJ recombination scenarios with the TCRdist pipeline. In a later analysis, each TCR beta chain was defined by its CDR3 amino acid sequence together with its V-gene family, and reads lacking a unique V-gene family were excluded. As a way to deal with suspected cross-contamination and a sequencing artifact, a later analysis dropped 450 to 600 nucleotide sequences that were highly shared and had low generation probability. For each public chain, a later analysis derived a clonal expansion index from normalized ranks of inferred template counts within each repertoire. In a later analysis, generation probabilities were computed using a VDJ recombination model fitted to out-of-frame rearrangements, and the results were checked against IGoR. In a later analysis, TCR-TCR, TCR-HLA and TCR-CMV co-occurrence was scored with hypergeometric tests, and a repertoire-size bias correction was applied to TCR pairs. To estimate false discovery rates, a later analysis permuted the HLA or CMV assignments 20 times. A later analysis grouped co-occurring TCRs with DBSCAN, adding TCRdist sequence similarity when clustering within HLA-allele-positive subsets. Repertoires with fewer than 30,000 or more than 120,000 public chains were left out of co-occurrence clustering, as were a handful of repertoires with anomalous nucleotide sharing. TCRdb carries this immuneACCESS record with in-frame sequences only. Its versions omit some clonotypes, under half of them owing to an unresolved V gene in the studies checked, with the rest unexplained. V and J calls and clone size are as listed in that table; D and trimming were resolved from the DNA. The table of this sample itemizes around 160,000 clones. The biggest ten clones account for around 1.6% of the sample.

The cohort consisted of 666 healthy bone marrow donors. At the time of sampling, every cohort member was nominally healthy, though immune exposures that went unrecorded were likely present. The donor was CMV seronegative and belonged to the group of 352 seronegative cohort members. A peripheral blood sample was provided by each donor, and peripheral blood mononuclear cells were used for TCR beta sequencing. The Qiagen DNeasy Blood Extraction Kit was used to extract genomic DNA from the blood cell samples. V is trimmed back by 0 bases and J by 8 bases, and the junction contains 5 bases that no gene match accounts for. CDR1 and CDR2 are read off the germline V gene as SGHRS and YFSETQ. CDR3 length: 14 amino acids, cysteine to phenylalanine. This entry keeps only the CDR3 DNA: 42 bases, framed from base 1. Concerning this clone: Its binding antigen is unknown.

The clonotype was recovered from a woman aged 45-65 years in good health and CMV-seronegative. Sequenced material: PBMCs. The chain joins TRBV5-1 to TRBJ1-3, and 7 bases in between align with TRBD1. Here the CDR3 is given as CASSLVKGADTIYF. Here is the DNA: TGCGCCAGCAGCTTGGTGAAGGGGGCAGACACCATATATTTT.